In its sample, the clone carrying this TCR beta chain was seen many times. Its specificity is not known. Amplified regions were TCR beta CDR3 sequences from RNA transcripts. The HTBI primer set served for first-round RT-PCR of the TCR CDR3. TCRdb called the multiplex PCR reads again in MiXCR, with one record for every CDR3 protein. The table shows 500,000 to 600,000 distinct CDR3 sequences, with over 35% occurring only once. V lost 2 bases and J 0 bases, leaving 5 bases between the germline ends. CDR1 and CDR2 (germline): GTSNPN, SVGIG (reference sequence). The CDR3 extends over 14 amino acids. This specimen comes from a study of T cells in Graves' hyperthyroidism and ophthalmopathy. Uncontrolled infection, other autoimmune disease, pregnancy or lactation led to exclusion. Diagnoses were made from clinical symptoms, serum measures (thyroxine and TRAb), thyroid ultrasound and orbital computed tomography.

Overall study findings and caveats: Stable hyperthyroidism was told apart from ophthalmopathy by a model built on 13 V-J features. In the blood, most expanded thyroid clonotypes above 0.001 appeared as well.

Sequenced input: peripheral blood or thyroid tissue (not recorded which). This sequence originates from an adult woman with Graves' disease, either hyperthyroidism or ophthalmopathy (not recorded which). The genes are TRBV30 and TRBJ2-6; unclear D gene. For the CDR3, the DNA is TGTGCCTGGAGTATGGACTCTGGGGCCAACGTCCTGACTTTC. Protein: CAWSMDSGANVLTF.